This record concerns one T cell receptor (beta chain) sequence. The specificity of this receptor is unknown. The CDR3 end shows no conserved phenylalanine or tryptophan, and so a read error is likely. The DNA is omitted, as the CDR3 cannot be located on it reliably, and the CDR3 follows TCRdb's listing. The data were taken from a study of OX40 agonist ivuxolimab in advanced cancers. For context, the study as a whole: Ivuxolimab was an agonistic, fully human IgG2 monoclonal antibody directed against OX40 (CD134), a costimulatory receptor. Patients were allowed to have had prior anti-PD-1, anti-PD-L1 or anti-CTLA-4 therapy, and approximately 40% of the dose-escalation patients had been treated with checkpoint inhibitors. The point of sequencing TCRbeta in the periphery was to test whether ivuxolimab changed TCR sequence diversity and drove clonal T-cell expansion. A male proportion of almost 85% and a mean age of approximately 58 years, ranging from 23 to 79, were recorded for the dose-escalation cohort. The paper covers the monotherapy dose-escalation part of the phase I ivuxolimab trial, which included N ≈ 57 patients. Intravenous ivuxolimab was administered to patients every 2 weeks at six dose levels: 0.01, 0.1, 0.3, 1.5, 3 and 10 mg/kg. Of the roughly 52 dose-escalation patients, hepatocellular carcinoma was present in approximately 20, melanoma in approximately 15, renal cell carcinoma in 9 and head and neck cancer in 9. Partial responses were achieved by three dose-escalation patients, of whom one had hepatocellular carcinoma and two had cutaneous melanoma.

General study outcomes and caveats: In the 0.1-3.0 mg/kg groups, partial responders were among the patients with the lowest normalized peripheral clonal expansion, particularly in CD8+ T cells. Antigen specificity was not determined for the clonally expanded peripheral T cells. After ivuxolimab, CD8+ T cells had more expanded clones than CD4+ T cells on average. At doses of 0.1 to 3.0 mg/kg, clonal expansion of both CD4+ and CD8+ blood T cells was observed from baseline to week 6. Low levels of normalized T-cell clonal expansion were also seen in some nonresponding patients.

Genomic DNA was extracted from sorted cells for sequencing of the TCRbeta CDR3 region. The immunoSEQ Assay was used for sequencing of TCRbeta CDR3 regions. TCRdb stores this immuneACCESS table with in-frame sequences only. Part of the clones is absent; in the studies checked, under half of the shortfall reflects unresolved V genes, and no reason is known for the rest. The sample table contains around 70,000 clones; only one count was recorded for around four fifths of them. Clones ranked in the top ten supply roughly 2.3% of the sample. The CDR3 is 10 residues long, ends included. Reading the germline V gene gives CDR1 MNHGY and CDR2 SVAAGI. The trial excluded patients who had a history of autoimmune disease or were on systemic immunosuppression. In every dose cohort, peripheral blood was drawn for TCR sequencing at baseline, cycle 4 day 1, and cycle 7 day 1. Samples came from an open-label, multicenter, first-in-human phase I dose-escalation trial of ivuxolimab. Adults with locally advanced or metastatic head and neck squamous cell, hepatocellular, melanoma or renal cell carcinoma were enrolled in the trial. CD4+ and CD8+ T cells were sorted separately from peripheral blood before TCR sequencing.

The chain uses TRBV6-9 and TRBJ2-7; TRBD2 reflects the table's D call only, with no check against the DNA. The TCR comes from an adult with an advanced solid tumor such as melanoma, head and neck, liver or kidney cancer. The material was CD4+ or CD8+ T cells sorted from blood, obtained in a trial of the OX40 agonist ivuxolimab. The CDR3: CASSCSVERM.